This T cell receptor beta chain originates from a study of T cell responses to AZD1222 COVID-19 vaccine. Study summary: Pooled samples include second doses given at about 4 or 12 weeks. Whole-study findings and limits: Possibly, clonal diversity was underestimated; donors were largely white British and included more females.

The method was immunoSEQ multiplex PCR; TCRdb's version includes in-frame clones alone and lacks a portion of them. The sample holds some 120,000 clones, 88% seen once. As regards this clone: Antigen specificity is unknown.

V gave up 1 base and J gave up 4 bases, with 11 bases separating them. The CDR3 loop spans 14 amino acids. Germline CDR1 is SGHRS and CDR2 is YFSETQ. This clonotype was obtained from an adult in good health. The specimen comprised peripheral blood, sampled on day 0 of AZD1222 vaccination. The chain uses TRBV5-1 and TRBJ2-5; D perhaps matches TRBD2 (5 bases). As DNA, the CDR3 is TGCGCCAGCAGCTTGACGGCGGGTCGAGAGACCCAGTACTTC. This sequence encodes CASSLTAGRETQYF.